Listed below are T cell receptor beta chains from one sample, sequenced in a study of blood T cell dynamics during melanoma immunotherapy. The repertoire was sequenced with immunoSEQ multiplex PCR; TCRdb's copy has only in-frame clones and lacks some. The sample carries under 9,500 clones, around 90% recorded once. This specimen consisted of blood, obtained from a patient treated with checkpoint blockade. The source of these receptors is a human donor with melanoma. CDR3s include the opening cysteine and the closing phenylalanine or tryptophan. The D gene is left open where the match is weak. The size entry is marked missing in some rows and otherwise reads once, few, many or a size class.

J gene,D gene,clone size,V gene,CDR3 protein,CDR3 DNA
TRBJ1-6,TRBD1,once,TRBV2,CASTLRGTEYNSPLHF,TGTGCCAGCACCCTGAGAGGGACAGAATATAATTCACCCCTCCACTTT
TRBJ2-5,-,-,TRBV28,CASSLSRRGKETQYF,TGTGCCAGCAGTCTTTCAAGACGGGGGAAAGAGACCCAGTACTTC
TRBJ2-1,-,-,TRBV5-1,CASSFTSNSYNEQFF,TGCGCCAGCAGCTTTACAAGCAACTCCTACAATGAGCAGTTCTTC
TRBJ2-2,TRBD1,-,TRBV28,CASSSRGHTGELFF,TGTGCCAGCAGTTCTAGGGGGCACACCGGGGAGCTGTTTTTT
TRBJ2-1,TRBD2,-,TRBV10-2,CASSHSGTGNEQFF,TGCGCCAGCAGCCATAGCGGGACGGGCAATGAGCAGTTCTTC
TRBJ2-1,TRBD2,few,TRBV19,CASSIGAGGANEQFF,TGTGCCAGTAGTATTGGAGCGGGAGGCGCAAATGAGCAGTTCTTC
TRBJ2-2,-,-,TRBV2,CASRQLGGTGELFF,TGTGCCAGCAGGCAGCTCGGGGGCACCGGGGAGCTGTTTTTT
TRBJ1-1,-,once,TRBV5-4,CASSNASMNTEAFF,TGTGCCAGCAGCAATGCGAGCATGAACACTGAAGCTTTCTTT
TRBJ2-2,-,-,TRBV19,CASRGRLITGELFF,TGTGCCAGTAGGGGGCGCCTGATCACCGGGGAGCTGTTTTTT
TRBJ2-7,TRBD1,-,TRBV28,CASSPQGANYEQYF,TGTGCCAGCAGCCCTCAGGGGGCAAACTACGAGCAGTACTTC
TRBJ2-7,-,-,TRBV9,CASSVDPATTYEQYF,TGTGCCAGCAGCGTAGATCCGGCTACGACCTACGAGCAGTACTTC
TRBJ1-2,TRBD1,-,TRBV4-2,CASSQDSGTASYGYTF,TGTGCCAGCAGCCAAGACTCCGGGACAGCATCCTATGGCTACACCTTC
TRBJ2-7,TRBD2,-,TRBV2,CASKVAGVYEQYF,TGTGCCAGCAAGGTAGCGGGGGTCTACGAGCAGTACTTC
TRBJ1-6,-,once,TRBV5-1,CASSLGSGGGALHF,TGCGCCAGCAGCCTTGGCAGCGGAGGGGGAGCCCTCCACTTT
TRBJ1-4,-,few,TRBV7-9,CASSYRTDNEKLFF,TGTGCCAGCAGCTATAGGACAGATAATGAAAAACTGTTTTTT
TRBJ2-5,-,-,TRBV7-2,CASSLDRAGQETQYF,TGTGCCAGCAGCTTAGACAGGGCGGGCCAAGAGACCCAGTACTTC
TRBJ2-3,-,-,TRBV15,CATSRGTSGDTQYF,TGTGCCACCAGCAGAGGGACTTCGGGAGATACGCAGTATTTT
TRBJ2-1,-,-,TRBV15,CATSRTQTRVGGFNEQFF,TGTGCCACCAGCAGAACACAAACCAGGGTGGGAGGTTTCAATGAGCAGTTCTTC
TRBJ2-5,-,medium-sized,TRBV7-9,CASSLAGHETQYF,TGTGCCAGCAGCTTAGCAGGGCACGAGACCCAGTACTTC
TRBJ1-3,-,-,TRBV30,CAWSRTGTAGNTIYF,TGTGCCTGGAGTCGAACCGGGACGGCTGGAAACACCATATATTTT
TRBJ2-5,-,-,TRBV7-6,CASRPLTVRQETQYF,TGTGCCAGCAGACCGTTGACAGTCCGCCAAGAGACCCAGTACTTC
TRBJ1-2,TRBD1,-,TRBV25-1,CASSDRDRGLFGYTF,TGTGCCAGCAGTGACCGGGACAGGGGGCTCTTTGGCTACACCTTC
TRBJ2-1,TRBD1,-,TRBV18,CASSPPSGQGANEQFF,TGTGCCAGCTCACCACCATCCGGACAGGGGGCAAATGAGCAGTTCTTC
TRBJ2-1,-,-,TRBV5-1,CASSNLATDSYNEQFF,TGCGCCAGCAGCAATCTTGCGACCGACAGCTACAATGAGCAGTTCTTC
TRBJ2-7,TRBD2,once,TRBV11-1,CASSLGTSGKSYEQYF,TGTGCCAGCAGCTTAGGGACTAGCGGGAAGTCCTACGAGCAGTACTTC
TRBJ1-1,-,-,TRBV5-1,CASSLDRVNTEAFF,TGCGCCAGCAGCTTGGACAGGGTGAACACTGAAGCTTTCTTT
TRBJ2-3,-,-,TRBV29-1,CSVEGDTQYF,TGCAGCGTTGAGGGGGATACGCAGTATTTT
TRBJ2-7,-,-,TRBV28,CASIPGDTYEQYF,TGTGCCAGCATCCCTGGGGACACCTACGAGCAGTACTTC
TRBJ2-7,TRBD1,-,TRBV28,CASSPPGGEQYF,TGTGCCAGCAGTCCCCCAGGGGGCGAGCAGTACTTC
TRBJ2-7,TRBD1,-,TRBV18,CASSPKQTGSNEQYF,TGTGCCAGCTCACCAAAACAGACAGGGAGCAACGAGCAGTACTTC
TRBJ2-5,-,-,TRBV6-5,CASSYSMAASQETQYF,TGTGCCAGCAGTTACTCGATGGCAGCGAGCCAAGAGACCCAGTACTTC
TRBJ2-1,-,-,TRBV7-2,CASSPAPYNEQFF,TGTGCCAGCAGCCCCGCTCCTTACAATGAGCAGTTCTTC
TRBJ1-4,-,-,TRBV19,CASSGIEARDEKLFF,TGTGCCAGTAGTGGGATAGAGGCCCGTGATGAAAAACTGTTTTTT
TRBJ2-7,TRBD1,-,TRBV5-4,CASSSGTDPYEQYF,TGTGCCAGCAGCTCCGGGACAGATCCCTACGAGCAGTACTTC
TRBJ2-1,TRBD2,-,TRBV7-2,CASSRAGTSGSYNNEQFF,TGTGCCAGCAGCCGAGCCGGGACTAGCGGATCTTATAACAATGAGCAGTTCTTC
TRBJ2-1,TRBD2,-,TRBV27,CASSLLAGGNNEQFF,TGTGCCAGCAGTTTATTGGCGGGGGGGAACAATGAGCAGTTCTTC
TRBJ2-7,-,once,TRBV6-5,CASRRDFSGEQYF,TGTGCCAGCCGCCGGGACTTCTCGGGGGAGCAGTACTTC
TRBJ2-1,-,-,TRBV20-1,CSARVNEQFF,TGCAGTGCTAGAGTAAATGAGCAGTTCTTC
TRBJ2-7,-,-,TRBV5-6,CASSSGTNFYEQYF,TGTGCCAGCAGCTCCGGTACAAATTTCTACGAGCAGTACTTC
TRBJ1-5,-,-,TRBV7-2,CASQQGYSNQPQHF,TGTGCCAGTCAACAGGGATATAGCAATCAGCCCCAGCATTTT
TRBJ2-3,-,-,TRBV7-9,CASSYVSTDTQYF,TGTGCCAGCAGCTACGTCAGCACAGATACGCAGTATTTT
TRBJ1-4,TRBD1,-,TRBV28,CASRSLGQDPNEKLFF,TGTGCCAGCAGAAGCTTAGGACAGGACCCTAATGAAAAACTGTTTTTT
TRBJ1-2,-,-,TRBV27,CASSPPGLGPGYTF,TGTGCCAGCAGTCCCCCGGGACTGGGACCTGGCTACACCTTC
TRBJ2-7,TRBD2,-,TRBV9,CASSVGTSGSYEQYF,TGTGCCAGCAGCGTCGGGACTAGCGGGAGCTACGAGCAGTACTTC
TRBJ2-3,-,-,TRBV7-3,CASSWRDDNTDTQYF,TGTGCCAGCAGCTGGCGGGACGATAACACAGATACGCAGTATTTT
TRBJ2-1,-,-,TRBV9,CASSVGTGYNEQFF,TGTGCCAGCAGCGTCGGAACAGGCTACAATGAGCAGTTCTTC
TRBJ2-7,-,-,TRBV7-2,CASSLAWLVAF,TGTGCCAGCAGCTTAGCGTGGCTAGTCGCCTTC
TRBJ2-7,TRBD2,-,TRBV7-2,CASSSRTSGGRYEQYF,TGTGCCAGCAGCTCTAGGACTAGCGGGGGGCGTTACGAGCAGTACTTC
TRBJ2-7,TRBD1,once,TRBV13,CASSRDSTTYEQYF,TGTGCCAGCAGCCGGGACAGCACGACCTACGAGCAGTACTTC
TRBJ2-5,-,-,TRBV5-1,CASWSGKGRETQYF,TGCGCCAGCTGGAGCGGCAAGGGGAGAGAGACCCAGTACTTC
TRBJ1-2,-,-,TRBV30,CAWSLVGGVAYGYTF,TGTGCCTGGAGCCTTGTTGGGGGAGTGGCATATGGCTACACCTTC
TRBJ2-3,-,-,TRBV28,CASSFGGLEAVDTQYF,TGTGCCAGCAGTTTCGGGGGACTGGAAGCTGTCGATACGCAGTATTTT